These 10 T cell receptor beta chains were sequenced from one sample in a study of T-cell memory formation after mild COVID-19. TCRdb analysed the 5' RACE reads with MiXCR anew, one entry per CDR3 protein. The data contain 200,000 to 250,000 distinct CDR3 sequences, roughly a tenth of them singletons. Sequencing input: PBMCs or a T cell subset sorted from them (not recorded which). The receptors shown here come from a man younger than 30 who had mild COVID-19 (a few samples of this study predate the infection). Cell type and time point are not known.

The V gene is TRBV5-1, the J gene TRBJ1-2; 7 bases map to TRBD1. This CDR3 is 14 amino acids long. In germline, CDR1 is SGHRS, CDR2 YFSETQ. J was trimmed by 6 bases and V by 4 bases; bases with no gene match: 9. CDR3 nucleotides: TGCGCCAGCAGCCCAACCGGACAGGAAAATGGCTACACCTTC. Its protein is CASSPTGQENGYTF.

This clonotype was observed a few times. This rearrangement joins TRBV4-3 to TRBJ2-1, with a weak D call TRBD1 (6 bases). The CDR3 covers 15 residues. Germline V CDR1 and CDR2: LGHNA, YSLEER. V was shortened by 6 bases and J by 2 bases, with 14 bases between the two germline ends. This CDR3 is CASSPGTPPYNEQFF. The CDR3 bases are TGCGCCAGCAGTCCCGGGACACCTCCCTACAATGAGCAGTTCTTC.

This sequence joins TRBV24-1 and TRBJ1-3, with D possibly matching TRBD1 (5 bases). The V and J ends lost 3 bases and 0 bases respectively, with 5 bases between them. The CDR3 is made up of 14 amino acids. The germline CDR1 and CDR2 sequences are KGHDR and SFDVKD. As DNA, the CDR3 is TGTGCCACCAGTGATGACAGCTCTGGAAACACCATATATTTT. This gives the protein CATSDDSSGNTIYF.

This clonotype was counted between two and nine times. This chain joins TRBV6-5 and TRBJ2-3; weak D call: TRBD2 (7 bases). The length of the CDR3 is 15 residues. V was shortened by 6 bases and J by 1 base, with 14 bases between the two germline ends. Germline V CDR1 and CDR2: MNHEY, SVGAGI. The CDR3 protein is CASRKLGGGTDTQYF. The CDR3 nucleotides are TGTGCCAGCAGGAAACTAGGGGGGGGCACAGATACGCAGTATTTT.

V is TRBV5-6 and J is TRBJ1-2, with no clear D. V was pared by 4 bases and J by 2 bases, with 6 bases between. CDR1 and CDR2 from the germline V gene are SGHDT and YYEEEE. The CDR3 is 12 residues long. CDR3 in DNA: TGTGCCAGCAGCCCGGGGAACTATGGCTACACCTTC. This sequence encodes CASSPGNYGYTF. The variable domain in full, completed from reference TRBV5-6 and TRBJ1-2, reads DAGVTQSPTHLIKTRGQQVTLRCSPKSGHDTVSWYQQALGQGPQFIFQYYEEEERQRGNFPDRFSGHQFPNYSSELNVNALLLGDSALYLCASSPGNYGYTFGSGTRLTVV.

This sequence joins TRBV14 and TRBJ2-5; 11 positions match TRBD2. CDR1 is SGHDN, CDR2 FVKESK, per germline. V shed 3 bases, J shed 2 bases, and the junction held 2 bases outside the gene matches. The CDR3 is made up of 15 amino acids. The CDR3 region is CASSQGLAVQETQYF. The DNA for the CDR3 is TGTGCCAGCAGCCAGGGACTAGCGGTGCAAGAGACCCAGTACTTC.

The chain combines TRBV6-5 with TRBJ1-6; the D gene is possibly TRBD1 (6 bases). The CDR3 is 14 residues long. Germline loops: CDR1 MNHEY, CDR2 SVGAGI. V lost 6 bases to trimming and J lost 7 bases, with 13 bases between them. The CDR3 nucleotides read TGTGCCAGCAGATCTACAGGGAGGAATTCACCCCTCCACTTT. Translated: CASRSTGRNSPLHF.

The chain joins TRBV20-1 to TRBJ2-5; D possibly matches TRBD1 or TRBD2 (5 bases each). CDR3 length equals 13 residues. V lost 5 bases to trimming and J lost 4 bases, with 14 bases between them. Germline CDR1 and CDR2: DFQATT and SNEGSKA (reference sequence). The DNA of the CDR3 is TGCAGTGCTCAGCGGACACTCCGAGAGACCCAGTACTTC. This codes for CSAQRTLRETQYF.

This clonotype was detected a few times. In nucleotides, the CDR3 is TGCGCCAGCAGCCAAGATCAGGGGGGCAATCAGCCCCAGCATTTT. Translated: CASSQDQGGNQPQHF. The chain has TRBV4-3 and TRBJ1-5, with 7 bases lining up with TRBD1. J gave up 2 bases and V 0 bases, and 1 base lay outside the gene matches. Germline CDR1 and CDR2: LGHNA and YSLEER. The CDR3 consists of 15 residues.

This clonotype was counted between two and nine times. This sequence joins TRBV4-2 and TRBJ2-3; no firm D call. This CDR3 spans 14 amino acids. Trimming took 0 bases from V and 5 from J, leaving 9 bases between them. The germline CDR1 and CDR2 sequences are LGHNA and YNFKEQ. The CDR3 DNA follows: TGTGCCAGCAGCCAAGATGGCCCGGAAGATACGCAGTATTTT. Translating it yields CASSQDGPEDTQYF.